These T cell receptor beta chains were read from a single sample in a study of tumor-infiltrating lymphocytes in primary liver carcinoma. TCRdb reprocessed the multiplex PCR reads with MiXCR, giving one entry per CDR3 protein. Of 250,000 to 400,000 distinct CDR3 sequences detected, more than 55% appear once; the ten largest clones hold approximately 9.4%. What was sequenced was peripheral blood. The source of these receptors is a man in his forties with primary liver carcinoma and hepatitis B virus infection. Both conserved end residues are part of each CDR3. The D gene is left open where the match is weak. Size tells how often a clone was seen (once, few, many) or the class of an expanded clone, and some rows leave it out.

v_call: TRBV7-9; d_call: -; clone_size: -; j_call: TRBJ1-2; cdr3_nt: TGTGCCAGCAGCTTAGCCGGTGGTTCTGGCTACACCTTC; cdr3_aa: CASSLAGGSGYTF
v_call: TRBV29-1; d_call: TRBD2; clone_size: many; j_call: TRBJ2-5; cdr3_nt: TGCAGCGTTGGATTAAATCTAGCGGGAGGAAAGACCCAGTACTTC; cdr3_aa: CSVGLNLAGGKTQYF
v_call: TRBV12-3/TRBV12-4; d_call: -; clone_size: many; j_call: TRBJ1-4; cdr3_nt: TGTGCCAGCAGTTTTTGGTCTAATGAAAAACTGTTTTTT; cdr3_aa: CASSFWSNEKLFF
v_call: TRBV4-3; d_call: -; clone_size: few; j_call: TRBJ2-2; cdr3_nt: TGTGCCAGCAATCAAGGCCCCACCAGGGTCACCGGGGAGCTGTTTTTT; cdr3_aa: CASNQGPTRVTGELFF
v_call: TRBV6-2/TRBV6-3; d_call: TRBD2; clone_size: -; j_call: TRBJ2-3; cdr3_nt: TGTGCCAGCAGTTACTCCTTGACTAGCGGGAATGGGGGCACAGATACGCAGTATTTT; cdr3_aa: CASSYSLTSGNGGTDTQYF
v_call: TRBV29-1; d_call: -; clone_size: many; j_call: TRBJ2-2; cdr3_nt: TGCAGCGTTGACGCCTCAGGACAGTCCGGGGAGCTGTTTTTT; cdr3_aa: CSVDASGQSGELFF
v_call: TRBV4-1; d_call: TRBD2; clone_size: many; j_call: TRBJ2-1; cdr3_nt: TGCGCCAGCAGCGACAGGACTAGCGGGACCCTCAATGAGCAGTTCTTC; cdr3_aa: CASSDRTSGTLNEQFF
v_call: TRBV7-9; d_call: TRBD1; clone_size: once; j_call: TRBJ2-7; cdr3_nt: TGTGCCAGCAGCGCACGGACAGGGGTGAACGAGCAGTACTTC; cdr3_aa: CASSARTGVNEQYF
v_call: TRBV12-3/TRBV12-4; d_call: -; clone_size: many; j_call: TRBJ1-3; cdr3_nt: TGTGCCAGCAGTCCGCAGCCTGGAAACACCATATATTTT; cdr3_aa: CASSPQPGNTIYF
v_call: TRBV6-2/TRBV6-3; d_call: -; clone_size: -; j_call: TRBJ2-6; cdr3_nt: TGTGCCAGCACCCAGAAAACTACCCTCTCTGGGGTCAACGTACTGACTTTC; cdr3_aa: CASTQKTTLSGVNVLTF
v_call: TRBV11-1; d_call: TRBD1; clone_size: -; j_call: TRBJ2-7; cdr3_nt: TGTGACAGCTCCGGACAGGGGAGAGACGAGCAATACTTC; cdr3_aa: CDSSGQGRDEQYF
v_call: TRBV4-2; d_call: TRBD2; clone_size: many; j_call: TRBJ2-7; cdr3_nt: TGTGCCAGCAGCCAAGATAGCGGGAGGGACAACGAGCAGTACTTC; cdr3_aa: CASSQDSGRDNEQYF
v_call: TRBV5-6; d_call: TRBD1; clone_size: -; j_call: TRBJ2-3; cdr3_nt: TGTACCAGCAGTTACTCCGGGACAGGGGATTTCCTTGGCACAGATACGCAGTATTTT; cdr3_aa: CTSSYSGTGDFLGTDTQYF
v_call: TRBV5-4; d_call: -; clone_size: -; j_call: TRBJ2-7; cdr3_nt: TGCGCCAGCAGCGAAGGGGCTAGCCATAGCTCCTACGAGCAGTACTTC; cdr3_aa: CASSEGASHSSYEQYF
v_call: TRBV4-2; d_call: -; clone_size: -; j_call: TRBJ2-7; cdr3_nt: TGTGTCAGCAGCCAAGGGCCCTTAAGGGCGACGACCTACGAGCAGTACTTC; cdr3_aa: CVSSQGPLRATTYEQYF
v_call: TRBV4-2; d_call: -; clone_size: many; j_call: TRBJ2-7; cdr3_nt: TGTGCCAGCAGCCAAGAAGCTCGAGCCTACGAGCAGTACTTC; cdr3_aa: CASSQEARAYEQYF
v_call: TRBV4-1; d_call: TRBD2; clone_size: many; j_call: TRBJ2-1; cdr3_nt: TGCGCCAGCAGCCAAGTTACTAGCGGGAGTGGATTTGAGCAGTTCTTC; cdr3_aa: CASSQVTSGSGFEQFF
v_call: TRBV6-1; d_call: -; clone_size: -; j_call: TRBJ2-3; cdr3_nt: TGTGACAGCAGAAAGTGGCTATTCACAGATACGCAGTATTTT; cdr3_aa: CDSRKWLFTDTQYF
v_call: TRBV10-3; d_call: -; clone_size: medium-sized; j_call: TRBJ2-7; cdr3_nt: TGTGCCATCAGTGGGCCGGGGAAGCACGAGCAGTACTTC; cdr3_aa: CAISGPGKHEQYF
v_call: TRBV7-8; d_call: TRBD1; clone_size: -; j_call: TRBJ1-3; cdr3_nt: TGTGCCAGCAGCTTCGACAGGGTTGGTGGAAACACCATATATTTT; cdr3_aa: CASSFDRVGGNTIYF
v_call: TRBV10-3; d_call: TRBD2; clone_size: once; j_call: TRBJ2-3; cdr3_nt: TGTGCCTCAGCGGGGTTAGGAAAAACATATACGCAGTATTTT; cdr3_aa: CASAGLGKTYTQYF
v_call: TRBV4-1; d_call: -; clone_size: -; j_call: TRBJ1-4; cdr3_nt: TGCGCCAGCAGCCATTGGGGGGGGCTGGATGAAAAACTGTTTTTT; cdr3_aa: CASSHWGGLDEKLFF
v_call: TRBV29-1; d_call: -; clone_size: many; j_call: TRBJ1-2; cdr3_nt: TGCAGCGTTGAAGAGGGTGGCTACACCTTC; cdr3_aa: CSVEEGGYTF
v_call: TRBV4-1; d_call: -; clone_size: -; j_call: TRBJ1-5; cdr3_nt: TGCGCCAGCAGCCAAGATCCGCGGGCAGGGCAGGGCAATCAGTCCCAGCATTTT; cdr3_aa: CASSQDPRAGQGNQSQHF
v_call: TRBV6-1; d_call: -; clone_size: many; j_call: TRBJ1-5; cdr3_nt: TGTGCCAGCCGGGGCCCCCAGATCAATCAGCCCCAGCATTTT; cdr3_aa: CASRGPQINQPQHF
v_call: TRBV6-2/TRBV6-3; d_call: -; clone_size: many; j_call: TRBJ1-1; cdr3_nt: TGTGCCAGCAGTTATCTGGCAGGGAACACTGAAGCTTTCTTT; cdr3_aa: CASSYLAGNTEAFF